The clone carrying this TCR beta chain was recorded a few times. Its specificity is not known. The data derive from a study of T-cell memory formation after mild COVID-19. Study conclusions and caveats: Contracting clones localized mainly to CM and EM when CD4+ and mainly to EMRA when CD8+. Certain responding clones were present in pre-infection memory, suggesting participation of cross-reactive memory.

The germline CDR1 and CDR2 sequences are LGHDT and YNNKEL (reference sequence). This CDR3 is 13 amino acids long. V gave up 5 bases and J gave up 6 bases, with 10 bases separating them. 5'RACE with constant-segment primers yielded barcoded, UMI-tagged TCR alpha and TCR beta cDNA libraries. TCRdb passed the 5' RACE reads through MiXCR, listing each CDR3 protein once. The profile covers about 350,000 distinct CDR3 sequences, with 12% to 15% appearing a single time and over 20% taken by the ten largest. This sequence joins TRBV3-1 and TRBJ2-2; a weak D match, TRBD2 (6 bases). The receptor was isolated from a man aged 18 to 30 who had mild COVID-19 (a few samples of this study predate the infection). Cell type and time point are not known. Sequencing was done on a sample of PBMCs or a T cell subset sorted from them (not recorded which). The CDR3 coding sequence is TGTGCCAGCAGCGGGGGGAGTGCCGGGGAGCTGTTTTTT. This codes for CASSGGSAGELFF.